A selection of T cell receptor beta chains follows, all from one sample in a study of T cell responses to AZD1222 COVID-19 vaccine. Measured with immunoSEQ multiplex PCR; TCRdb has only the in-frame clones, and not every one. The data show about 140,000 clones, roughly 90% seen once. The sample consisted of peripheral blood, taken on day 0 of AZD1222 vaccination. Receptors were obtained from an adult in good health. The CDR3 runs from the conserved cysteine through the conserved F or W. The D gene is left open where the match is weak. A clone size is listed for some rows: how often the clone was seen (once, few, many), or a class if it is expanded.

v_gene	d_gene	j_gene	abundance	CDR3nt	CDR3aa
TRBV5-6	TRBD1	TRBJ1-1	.	TGTGCCAGCAGCTCCCTACCGGGACAGCTAATGAACACTGAAGCTTTCTTT	CASSSLPGQLMNTEAFF
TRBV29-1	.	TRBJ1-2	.	TGCAGCGTTGAAGATAGAGTCTCCTCCGGACACTATGGCTACACCTTC	CSVEDRVSSGHYGYTF
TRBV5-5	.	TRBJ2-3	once	TGTGCCAGCAGCTTGGAAACCAGCACAGATACGCAGTATTTT	CASSLETSTDTQYF
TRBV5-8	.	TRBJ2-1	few	TGTGCCAGCAGCCCGGATGGGGTGGGGATCAACAATGAGCAGTTCTTC	CASSPDGVGINNEQFF
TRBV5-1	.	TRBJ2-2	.	TGCGCCAGCAGGAGATTACAGGGAAACACCGGGGAGCTGTTTTTT	CASRRLQGNTGELFF
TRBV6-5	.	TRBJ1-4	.	TGTGCCAGCAGTTACTCCACAACAGGGCGAAAACTGTTTTTT	CASSYSTTGRKLFF
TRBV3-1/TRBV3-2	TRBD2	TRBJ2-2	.	TGTGCCAGCAGCCAAGCTAGCGGGGTCACCGGGGAGCTGTTTTTT	CASSQASGVTGELFF
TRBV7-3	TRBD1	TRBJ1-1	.	TGTGCCAGCAGCCCCAGGGGGGGGAGTAACACTGAAGCTTTCTTT	CASSPRGGSNTEAFF
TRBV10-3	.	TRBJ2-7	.	TGTGCCTCCAGGGGGCGGGAGGGTTCCTACGAGCAGTACTTC	CASRGREGSYEQYF
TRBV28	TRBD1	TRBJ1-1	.	TGTGCCAGCAGTTTACATCTGGGACAGGGAACTGAAGCTTTCTTT	CASSLHLGQGTEAFF
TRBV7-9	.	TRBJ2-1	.	TGTGCCAGCAGCTTCTGGGGCTCAGTCGAAAGCTCCTACAATGAGCAGTTCTTC	CASSFWGSVESSYNEQFF
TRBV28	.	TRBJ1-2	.	TGTGCCAGCACCCACCCATTAAACTATGGCTACACCTTC	CASTHPLNYGYTF
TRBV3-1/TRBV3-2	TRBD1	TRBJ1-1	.	TGTGCCAGCAGCCCGACAGGGGATCACACTGAAGCTTTCTTT	CASSPTGDHTEAFF
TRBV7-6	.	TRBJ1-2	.	TGTGCCAGCAGCATCTCTGCTAACTATGGCTACACCTTC	CASSISANYGYTF
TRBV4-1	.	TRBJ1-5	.	TGCGCCAGCAGCCAAGACAGGGTCGATCAGCCCCAGCATTTT	CASSQDRVDQPQHF
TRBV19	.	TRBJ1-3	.	TGTGCCAGTAGTATTCGTCATATCTCTGGAAACACCATATATTTT	CASSIRHISGNTIYF
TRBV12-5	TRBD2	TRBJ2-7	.	TGTGCTAGTGGTTTGGCTATTGGAGCGGGAGTCTACGAGCAGTACTTC	CASGLAIGAGVYEQYF
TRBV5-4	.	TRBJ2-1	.	TGTGCCAGCAGCGGTGAGGGCGGGGTTTCCTACAATGAGCAGTTCTTC	CASSGEGGVSYNEQFF
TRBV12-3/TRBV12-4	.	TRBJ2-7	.	TGTGCCAGCAGTTTGGCGGAAAACCTGTACTTC	CASSLAENLYF
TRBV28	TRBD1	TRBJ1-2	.	TGTGCCAGCAGTTTTGTCCGGGACAGGGGGAGTTTGGGCTACACCTTC	CASSFVRDRGSLGYTF
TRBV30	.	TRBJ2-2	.	TGTGCCTGGAGTGTTGCTCCAACCGGGGAGCTGTTTTTT	CAWSVAPTGELFF
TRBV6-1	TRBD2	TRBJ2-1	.	TGTGCCAGCAGTGCTCTAGCGGGACTCGGGGGATACGATGAGCAGTTCTTC	CASSALAGLGGYDEQFF
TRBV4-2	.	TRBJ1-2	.	TGTGCCAGCAGCCAAGAGGTCAGGGGTGACTATGGCTACACCTTC	CASSQEVRGDYGYTF
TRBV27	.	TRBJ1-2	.	TGTGCCAGCAGTTTATCTACAGGCAACTATGGCTACACCTTC	CASSLSTGNYGYTF
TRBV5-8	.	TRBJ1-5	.	TGTGCCAGCCCTTCAGGAGCGGGAAATCAGCCCCAGCATTTT	CASPSGAGNQPQHF
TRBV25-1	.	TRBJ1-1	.	TGTGCCAGCACCCTGGGGAGCGGCACTGAAGCTTTCTTT	CASTLGSGTEAFF
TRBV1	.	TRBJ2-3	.	TGCACCAGCAGCGATAGCGGGGCGAGCACAGATACGCAGTATTTT	CTSSDSGASTDTQYF
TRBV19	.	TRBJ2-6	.	TGTGCCAGTCGAAACAAGTACTCTGGGGCCAACGTCCTGACTTTC	CASRNKYSGANVLTF
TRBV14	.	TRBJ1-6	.	TGTGCCAGCAGCCCTATTTTGAATTCACCCCTCCACTTT	CASSPILNSPLHF